Below are 14 T cell receptor beta chains sequenced from a single sample in a study of shared clonotypes between healthy human individuals. Data came from immunoSEQ multiplex PCR; TCRdb stores just in-frame clones and leaves some out. Among 2,500,000 or so clones listed, approximately 90% were seen once. Source material: naive CD4+ T cells from PBMCs. Indicated subset: CD45RA+ positively selected. These receptors were taken from a young man in good health. Some clones in this sample may be carry-over from other donors' samples.

The rearrangement links TRBV5-1 to TRBJ2-1, with 8 bases identical to TRBD1. The CDR3 is made up of 16 amino acids. From germline, CDR1 is SGHRS and CDR2 YFSETQ. The trim removed 6 bases at V and 5 bases at J, leaving 13 bases unmatched. The CDR3 nucleotides read TGCGCCAGCAAACGAACTACAGGGGGAGAGGACAATGAGCAGTTCTTC. Translating gives CASKRTTGGEDNEQFF.

This CDR3 reads CASSNQGPGYTF. The CDR3 bases are TGCGCCAGCAGCAATCAGGGGCCAGGCTACACCTTC. The chain recombines TRBV5-1 with TRBJ1-2; TRBD1 is a possible D gene (6 bases). Deletions cut 4 bases from V and 8 bases from J, with 12 bases between. The CDR3 has 12 residues. In germline, CDR1 is SGHRS, CDR2 YFSETQ. Full variable domain (remainder filled in from reference TRBV5-1 and TRBJ1-2): KAGVTQTPRYLIKTRGQQVTLSCSPISGHRSVSWYQQTPGQGLQFLFEYFSETQRNKGNFPGRFSGRQFSNSRSEMNVSTLELGDSALYLCASSNQGPGYTFGSGTRLTVV.

This clone appeared a single time. This chain connects TRBV10-3 to TRBJ2-1, with TRBD2 matching over 10 bases. The CDR3 contains 15 residues. V was pared by 2 bases and J by 11 bases, with 9 bases of the junction left unmatched. Looked up from germline, CDR1 is ENHRY and CDR2 is SYGVKD. The CDR3 bases are TGTGCCATCAGTGAGCTAGGGACTAGCGCCCGCAAGCAGTTCTTC. Residues: CAISELGTSARKQFF.

This sequence joins TRBV19 and TRBJ1-4; TRBD1 aligns across 8 bases. Looked up from germline, CDR1 is LNHDA and CDR2 is SQIVND (reference sequence). The CDR3 contains 14 residues. Trimming took 3 bases from V and 10 from J; bases not matched to a gene: 7. Here the CDR3 DNA reads TGTGCCAGTAGTATCCAGGGGGCCCCGGGAAAACTGTTTTTT. Amino acids: CASSIQGAPGKLFF.

This clone was detected once. The rearrangement joins TRBV4-1 to TRBJ2-3; D unresolved. Germline V gene sequence: CDR1 MGHRA, CDR2 YSYEKL. V was clipped by 4 bases and J by 1 base, with 15 bases between them. The CDR3 spans 16 residues. As DNA, the CDR3 is TGCGCCAGCAGCCGCCTTTGGTTTCCGCGCACAGATACGCAGTATTTT. This sequence encodes CASSRLWFPRTDTQYF.

This clone turned up a few times. The gene calls are TRBV7-6 and TRBJ1-1, with 7 bases lining up with TRBD1. Germline V gene data show CDR1 as SGHVS and CDR2 as FNYEAQ. Germline trimming cut 1 base from V and 2 bases from J; bases unmatched to any gene: 13. This CDR3 spans 18 amino acids. The DNA of the CDR3 is TGTGCCAGCAGCTTAGTAGGCGGGACAGTAAACTCCAACACTGAAGCTTTCTTT. Its protein product is CASSLVGGTVNSNTEAFF.

The V gene is TRBV5-4, the J gene TRBJ1-4; possible D gene TRBD1, 6 bases. Germline values: CDR1 SGHNT, CDR2 YYREEE (reference sequence). The CDR3 extends over 17 amino acids. V lost 4 bases, J lost 0 bases, and 16 bases lay in between. The CDR3 sequence is CASSKGVRTATNEKLFF. CDR3 bases: TGTGCCAGCAGCAAAGGAGTAAGGACAGCAACTAATGAAAAACTGTTTTTT.

The rearrangement links TRBV15 to TRBJ2-6; D might be TRBD2 (5 bases). The germline V and J ends were trimmed by 5 bases and 0 bases, with 14 bases remaining between them. Germline V lookup: CDR1 LNHNV, CDR2 YYDKDF (reference sequence). The CDR3 sequence is 17 residues long. Here the CDR3 DNA reads TGTGCCACCAGCCTTAGGACGGGGAGCTCTGGGGCCAACGTCCTGACTTTC. Protein: CATSLRTGSSGANVLTF.

The V gene is TRBV5-1, the J gene TRBJ2-3; possible D gene TRBD2, 5 bases. The CDR3 is 14 amino acids. V shed 4 bases and J shed 1 base, with 10 bases lying between them. Germline CDR1 SGHRS, CDR2 YFSETQ. This CDR3 reads CASSGGPRTDTQYF. The CDR3 DNA reads as TGCGCCAGCAGCGGAGGACCCCGCACAGATACGCAGTATTTT.

J is TRBJ2-5 and V is TRBV30, with D unresolved. The DNA matches TRBJ2-7 better at its end, which makes the J call doubtful. CDR1 and CDR2 (germline): GTSNPN, SVGIG (reference sequence). The CDR3 length is 13 residues. DNA for the CDR3: TGTGCCTGGAGTGCATTAGTTCGAGACGAGCAGTACTTC. As protein: CAWSALVRDEQYF.

In regard to this clone: This CDR3 is also generated by other DNA sequences in the sample. The chain couples TRBV18 to TRBJ2-5; D gene uncertain. The CDR3 totals 12 residues. V was pared by 0 bases and J by 5 bases, with 4 bases between. CDR1 is KGHSH and CDR2 is LQKENI in the germline V gene. The CDR3 DNA is TGTGCCAGCTCACCACCGGACGAGACCCAGTACTTC. This gives the protein CASSPPDETQYF.

This clone has more than one count but fewer than ten. The identical CDR3 is also encoded by other nucleotide sequences in the sample. The chain is built from TRBV5-1 and TRBJ2-7, with D perhaps assigned TRBD1 or TRBD2 (5 bases each). In germline, CDR1 is SGHRS, CDR2 YFSETQ. Deletions cut 4 bases from V and 1 base from J, with 9 bases between. This CDR3 is 13 amino acids long. In nucleotides, the CDR3 is TGCGCCAGCAGCCGGGACCCTTCCTACGAGCAGTACTTC. Translation: CASSRDPSYEQYF.

The chain links TRBV5-4 to TRBJ2-7; 8 nucleotides align to TRBD1. The trim removed 3 bases at V and 2 bases at J, leaving 4 bases unmatched. The CDR3 is made up of 14 amino acids. The V gene's germline CDR1 is SGHNT and CDR2 YYREEE (reference sequence). CDR3: CASSSRTGPYEQYF. The CDR3 DNA is TGTGCCAGCAGCTCGCGGACAGGGCCCTACGAGCAGTACTTC. Full variable domain (outside the CDR3, taken from reference TRBV5-4 and TRBJ2-7): ETGVTQSPTHLIKTRGQQVTLRCSSQSGHNTVSWYQQALGQGPQFIFQYYREEENGRGNFPPRFSGLQFPNYSSELNVNALELDDSALYLCASSSRTGPYEQYFGPGTRLTVT.

The genes are TRBV6-1 and TRBJ2-3; TRBD2 matches at 11 bases. V shed 6 bases and J 5 bases; nucleotides not matched to a gene: 4. The CDR3 is 14 residues long. Germline CDR1 is MNHNS and CDR2 is SASEGT. CDR3 DNA: TGTGCCAGCAGGTCTGGACTAGCGGGAGATACGCAGTATTTT. It translates to CASRSGLAGDTQYF.